This T cell receptor (beta chain) was documented in a study of Ad26.COV2.S vaccination and SARS-CoV-2 variants. TCRdb's table, derived via immunoSEQ multiplex PCR, lists solely in-frame clones and lacks some. The sample shows roughly 330,000 clones, about 90% of them seen only once. The treatment denotes: some 19 received Ad26.COV2.S at low or high dose, single or two shots; a few received placebo; per-sample allocation not given. Collection of samples fell on day 63 after the first vaccine or placebo injection. V was pared by 3 bases and J by 2 bases, with 10 bases between. The CDR3 length is 14 residues. Germline V gives CDR1 MNHEY, CDR2 SMNVEV (reference sequence).

The J gene is TRBJ1-2, the V gene TRBV27; tentative D call: TRBD1 (5 bases). This TCR was recovered from a person between 18 and 65 years old who received the Ad26.COV2.S COVID-19 vaccine or a placebo. The sequencing here drew on peripheral blood, taken in a trial of Ad26.COV2.S vaccine versus placebo. The CDR3 sequence: CASSFGGPNYGYTF. CDR3 coding DNA: TGTGCCAGCAGTTTCGGGGGTCCGAACTATGGCTACACCTTC.